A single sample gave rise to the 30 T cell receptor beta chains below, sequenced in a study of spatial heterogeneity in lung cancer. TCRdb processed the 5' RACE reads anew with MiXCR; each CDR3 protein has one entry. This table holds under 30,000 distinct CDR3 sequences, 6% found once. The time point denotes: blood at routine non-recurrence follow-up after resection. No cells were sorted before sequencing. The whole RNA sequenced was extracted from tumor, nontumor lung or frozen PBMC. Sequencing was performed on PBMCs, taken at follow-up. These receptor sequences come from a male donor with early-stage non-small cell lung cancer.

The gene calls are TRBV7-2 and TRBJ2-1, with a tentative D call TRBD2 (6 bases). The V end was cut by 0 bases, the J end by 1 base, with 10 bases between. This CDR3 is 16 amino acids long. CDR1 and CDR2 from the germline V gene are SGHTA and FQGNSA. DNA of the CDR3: TGTGCCAGCAGCTTAGCCGGCGGGAATTCCTACAATGAGCAGTTCTTC. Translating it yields CASSLAGGNSYNEQFF.

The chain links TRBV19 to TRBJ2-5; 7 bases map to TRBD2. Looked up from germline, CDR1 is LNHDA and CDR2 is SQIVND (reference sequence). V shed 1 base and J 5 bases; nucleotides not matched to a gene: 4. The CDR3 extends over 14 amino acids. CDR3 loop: CASSIAGGQETQYF. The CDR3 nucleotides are TGTGCCAGTAGTATAGCGGGGGGTCAGGAGACCCAGTACTTC.

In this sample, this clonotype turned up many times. CDR3 in amino acids: CASSTDYNEQFF. The DNA of the CDR3 is TGTGCCAGCAGCACCGATTACAATGAGCAGTTCTTC. The chain links TRBV11-2 to TRBJ2-1; D gene ambiguous. CDR3 length: 12 residues. V was trimmed by 5 bases and J by 4 bases, leaving 6 bases between them. Germline V CDR1 and CDR2: SGHAT, FQNNGV.

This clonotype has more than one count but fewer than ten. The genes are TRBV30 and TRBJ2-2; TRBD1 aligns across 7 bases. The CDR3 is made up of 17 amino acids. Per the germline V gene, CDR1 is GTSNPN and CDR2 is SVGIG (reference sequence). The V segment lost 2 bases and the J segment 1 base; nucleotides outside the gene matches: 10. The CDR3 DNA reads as TGTGCCTGGAGTCCTCAGCCGGGACAGAGGAACACCGGGGAGCTGTTTTTT. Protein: CAWSPQPGQRNTGELFF.

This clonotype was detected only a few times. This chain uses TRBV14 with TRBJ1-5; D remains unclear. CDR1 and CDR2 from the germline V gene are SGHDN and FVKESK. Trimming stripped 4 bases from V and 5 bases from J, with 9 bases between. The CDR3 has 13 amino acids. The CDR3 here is CASSLAPDQPQHF. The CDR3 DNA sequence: TGTGCCAGCAGCCTAGCACCCGATCAGCCCCAGCATTTT.

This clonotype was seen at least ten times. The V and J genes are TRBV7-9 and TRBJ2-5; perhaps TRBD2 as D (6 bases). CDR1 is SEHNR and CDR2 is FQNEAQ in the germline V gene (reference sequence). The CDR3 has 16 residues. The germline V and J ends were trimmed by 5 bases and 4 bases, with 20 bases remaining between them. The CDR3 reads CASSRPGTPGRETQYF. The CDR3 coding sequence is TGTGCCAGCAGCCGACCCGGGACTCCTGGGAGAGAGACCCAGTACTTC.

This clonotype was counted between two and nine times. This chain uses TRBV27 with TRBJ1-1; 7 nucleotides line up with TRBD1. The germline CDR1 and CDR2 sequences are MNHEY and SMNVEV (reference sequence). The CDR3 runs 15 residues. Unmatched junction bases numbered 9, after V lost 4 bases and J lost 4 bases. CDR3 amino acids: CASSSRQGLGTEAFF. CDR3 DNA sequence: TGTGCCAGCAGTTCAAGACAGGGCCTTGGCACTGAAGCTTTCTTT.

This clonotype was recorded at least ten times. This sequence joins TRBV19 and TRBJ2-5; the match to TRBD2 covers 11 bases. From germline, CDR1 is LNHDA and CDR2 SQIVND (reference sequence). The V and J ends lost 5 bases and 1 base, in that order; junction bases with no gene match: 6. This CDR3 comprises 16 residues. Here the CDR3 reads CASSSLAGDLQETQYF. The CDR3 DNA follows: TGTGCCAGTAGTTCACTAGCGGGGGATCTCCAAGAGACCCAGTACTTC.

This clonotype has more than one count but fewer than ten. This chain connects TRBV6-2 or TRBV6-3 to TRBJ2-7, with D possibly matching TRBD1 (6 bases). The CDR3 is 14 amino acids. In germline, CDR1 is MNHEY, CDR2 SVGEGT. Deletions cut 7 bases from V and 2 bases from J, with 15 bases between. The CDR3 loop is CASTRDTSTYEQYV. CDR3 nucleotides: TGTGCCAGCACCCGGGACACCTCCACCTACGAGCAGTACGTC.

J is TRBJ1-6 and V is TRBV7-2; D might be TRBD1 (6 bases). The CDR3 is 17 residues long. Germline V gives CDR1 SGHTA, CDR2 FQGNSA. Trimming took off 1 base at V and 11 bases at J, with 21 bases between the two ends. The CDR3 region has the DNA TGTGCCAGCAGCTTAGTTGTCGGGGGCTATCTCCCCCCACCCCTCCACTTT. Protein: CASSLVVGGYLPPPLHF.

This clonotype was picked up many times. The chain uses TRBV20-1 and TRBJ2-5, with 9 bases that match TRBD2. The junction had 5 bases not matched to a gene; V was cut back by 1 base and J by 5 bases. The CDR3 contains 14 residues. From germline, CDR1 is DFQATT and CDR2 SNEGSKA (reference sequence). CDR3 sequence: CSARGAGGPETQYF. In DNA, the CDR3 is TGCAGTGCTAGAGGCGCGGGAGGGCCGGAGACCCAGTACTTC.

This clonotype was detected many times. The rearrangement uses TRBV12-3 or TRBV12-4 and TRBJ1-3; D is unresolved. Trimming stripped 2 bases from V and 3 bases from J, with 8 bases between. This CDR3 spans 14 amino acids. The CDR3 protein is CASSLNPGGNTIYF. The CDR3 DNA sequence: TGTGCCAGCAGTTTAAACCCGGGTGGAAACACCATATATTTT.

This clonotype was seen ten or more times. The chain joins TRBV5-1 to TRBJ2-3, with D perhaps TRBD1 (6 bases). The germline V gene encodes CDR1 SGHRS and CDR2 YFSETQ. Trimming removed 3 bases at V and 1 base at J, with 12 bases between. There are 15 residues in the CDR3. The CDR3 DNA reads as TGCGCCAGCAGCTCTTCAGGGGCGGGCACAGATACGCAGTATTTT. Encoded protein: CASSSSGAGTDTQYF.

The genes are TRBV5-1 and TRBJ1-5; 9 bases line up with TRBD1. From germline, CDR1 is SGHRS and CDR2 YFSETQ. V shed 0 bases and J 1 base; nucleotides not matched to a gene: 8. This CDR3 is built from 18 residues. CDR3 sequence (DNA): TGCGCCAGCAGCTTGGCCCCCGATACAGGGGGCAGCAATCAGCCCCAGCATTTT. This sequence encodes CASSLAPDTGGSNQPQHF. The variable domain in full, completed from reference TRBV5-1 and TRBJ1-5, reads KAGVTQTPRYLIKTRGQQVTLSCSPISGHRSVSWYQQTPGQGLQFLFEYFSETQRNKGNFPGRFSGRQFSNSRSEMNVSTLELGDSALYLCASSLAPDTGGSNQPQHFGDGTRLSIL.

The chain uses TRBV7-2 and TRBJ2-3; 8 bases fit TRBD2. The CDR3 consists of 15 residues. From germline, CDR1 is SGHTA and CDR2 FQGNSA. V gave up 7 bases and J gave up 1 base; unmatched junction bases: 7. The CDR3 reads CASKAGGAGTDTQYF. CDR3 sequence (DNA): TGTGCCAGCAAGGCCGGGGGGGCGGGCACAGATACGCAGTATTTT.

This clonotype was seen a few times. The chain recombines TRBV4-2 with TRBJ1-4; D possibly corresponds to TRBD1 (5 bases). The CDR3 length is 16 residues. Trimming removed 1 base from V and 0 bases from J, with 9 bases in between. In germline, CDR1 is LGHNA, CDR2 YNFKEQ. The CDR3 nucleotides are TGTGCCAGCAGCCAAGGCAGGGTCCCAACTAATGAAAAACTGTTTTTT. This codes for CASSQGRVPTNEKLFF.

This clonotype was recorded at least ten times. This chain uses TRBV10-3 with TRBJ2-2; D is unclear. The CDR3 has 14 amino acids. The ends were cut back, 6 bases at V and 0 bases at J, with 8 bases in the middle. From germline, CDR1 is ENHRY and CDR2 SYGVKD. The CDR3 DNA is TGTGCCATCAGGAGGTCTGCGAACACCGGGGAGCTGTTTTTT. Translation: CAIRRSANTGELFF.

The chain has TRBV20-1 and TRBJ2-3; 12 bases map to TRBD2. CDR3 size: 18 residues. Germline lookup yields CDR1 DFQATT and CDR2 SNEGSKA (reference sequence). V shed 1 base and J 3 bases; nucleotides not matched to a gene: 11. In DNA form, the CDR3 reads TGCAGTGCTAGAGGGGCTAGCGGGAGGGCCGTAGGAACAGATACGCAGTATTTT. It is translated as CSARGASGRAVGTDTQYF.

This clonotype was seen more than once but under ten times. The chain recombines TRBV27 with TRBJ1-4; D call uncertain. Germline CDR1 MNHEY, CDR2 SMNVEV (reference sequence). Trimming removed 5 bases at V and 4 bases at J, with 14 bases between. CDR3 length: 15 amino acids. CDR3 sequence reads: CASSLSWLSNEKLFF. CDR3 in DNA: TGTGCCAGCAGTCTCTCTTGGCTTAGTAATGAAAAACTGTTTTTT.

The CDR3 here is CASSQEAGGPGTDTQYF. The CDR3 coding sequence is TGCGCCAGCAGCCAAGAAGCGGGAGGGCCCGGCACAGATACGCAGTATTTT. This chain uses TRBV4-1 with TRBJ2-3; 10 bases are a match to TRBD2. V was pared by 0 bases and J by 1 base, with 4 bases of the junction left unmatched. The CDR3 is 17 residues long. Germline V lookup: CDR1 MGHRA, CDR2 YSYEKL.

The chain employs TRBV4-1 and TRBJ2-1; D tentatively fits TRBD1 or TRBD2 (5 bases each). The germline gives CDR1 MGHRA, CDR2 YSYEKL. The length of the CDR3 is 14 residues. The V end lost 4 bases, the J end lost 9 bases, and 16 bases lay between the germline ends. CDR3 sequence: CASSPGTPWGEQFF. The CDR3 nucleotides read TGCGCCAGCAGCCCAGGGACCCCCTGGGGTGAGCAGTTCTTC.

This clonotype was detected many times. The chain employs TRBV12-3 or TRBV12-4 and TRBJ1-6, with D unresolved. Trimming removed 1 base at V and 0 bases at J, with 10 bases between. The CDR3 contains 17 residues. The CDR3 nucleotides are TGTGCCAGCAGTTTAGGAACCGCGAGCTCCTATAATTCACCCCTCCACTTT. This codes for CASSLGTASSYNSPLHF.

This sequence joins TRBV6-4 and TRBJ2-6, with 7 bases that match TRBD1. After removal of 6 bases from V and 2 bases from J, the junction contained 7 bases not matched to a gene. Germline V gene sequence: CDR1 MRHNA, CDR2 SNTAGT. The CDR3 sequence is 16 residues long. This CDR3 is CASSPDRAPGANVLTF. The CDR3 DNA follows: TGTGCCAGCAGCCCCGACAGGGCCCCTGGGGCCAACGTCCTGACTTTC.

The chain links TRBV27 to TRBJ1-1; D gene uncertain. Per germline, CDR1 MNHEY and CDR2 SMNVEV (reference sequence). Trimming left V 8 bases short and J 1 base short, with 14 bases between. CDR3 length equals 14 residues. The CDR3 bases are TGTGCCAGCCTGAGTGGCAGTCAGAACACTGAAGCTTTCTTT. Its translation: CASLSGSQNTEAFF.

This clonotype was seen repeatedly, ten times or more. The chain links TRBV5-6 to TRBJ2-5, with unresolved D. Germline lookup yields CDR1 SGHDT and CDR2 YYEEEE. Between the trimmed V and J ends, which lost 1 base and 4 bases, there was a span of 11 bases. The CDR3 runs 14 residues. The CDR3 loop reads CASSLIQGSETQYF. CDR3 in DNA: TGTGCCAGCAGCTTGATCCAAGGGTCAGAGACCCAGTACTTC.

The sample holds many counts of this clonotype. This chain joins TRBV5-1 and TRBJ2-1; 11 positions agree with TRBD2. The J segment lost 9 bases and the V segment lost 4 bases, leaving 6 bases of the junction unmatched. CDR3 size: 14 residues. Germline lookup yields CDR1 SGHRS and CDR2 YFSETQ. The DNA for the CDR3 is TGCGCCAGCAGCAATAGCGGGGGGGCTGGTGAGCAGTTCTTC. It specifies CASSNSGGAGEQFF.

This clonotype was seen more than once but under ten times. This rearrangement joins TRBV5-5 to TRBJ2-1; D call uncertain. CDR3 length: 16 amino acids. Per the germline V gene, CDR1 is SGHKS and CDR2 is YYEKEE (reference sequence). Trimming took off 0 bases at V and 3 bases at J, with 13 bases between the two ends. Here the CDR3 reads CASSLAVLDDYNEQFF. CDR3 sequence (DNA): TGTGCCAGCAGCTTGGCAGTTTTGGACGACTACAATGAGCAGTTCTTC.

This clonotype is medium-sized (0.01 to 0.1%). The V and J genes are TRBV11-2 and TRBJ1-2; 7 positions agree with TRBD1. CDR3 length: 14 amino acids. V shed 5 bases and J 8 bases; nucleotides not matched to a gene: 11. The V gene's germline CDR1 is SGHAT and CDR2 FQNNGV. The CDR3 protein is CASSKDREALGYTF. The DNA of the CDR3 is TGTGCCAGCAGCAAAGACAGGGAAGCCCTGGGCTACACCTTC.

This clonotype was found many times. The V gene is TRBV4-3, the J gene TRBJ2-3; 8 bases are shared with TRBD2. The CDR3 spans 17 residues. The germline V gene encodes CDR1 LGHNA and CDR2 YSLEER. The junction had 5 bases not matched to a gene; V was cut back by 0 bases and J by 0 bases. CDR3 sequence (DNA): TGCGCCAGCAGCCAAGATGCCCGGGGGGGAAGCACAGATACGCAGTATTTT. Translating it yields CASSQDARGGSTDTQYF.

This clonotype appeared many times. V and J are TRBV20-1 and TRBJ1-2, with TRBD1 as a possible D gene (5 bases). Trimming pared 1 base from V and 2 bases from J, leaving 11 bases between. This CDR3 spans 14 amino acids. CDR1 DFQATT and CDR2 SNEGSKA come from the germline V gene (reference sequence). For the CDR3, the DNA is TGCAGTGCTAGAGCGGCCGGGACCAACTATGGCTACACCTTC. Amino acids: CSARAAGTNYGYTF.